This T cell receptor (beta chain) was profiled in a study of cytomegalovirus exposure and HLA in healthy donors. Looking at the study overall: As an earlier analysis found, about 200 million T cells yielded fewer than 130 million unique TCR beta sequences. Inside one of the first data releases sat about 85 million unique TCRs taken from HLA-typed donors.

General observations from the study: The authors considered a cluster of highly shared sequence variants likely to be a sequencing artifact. Immune exposure information comprised only CMV serostatus.

With respect to this clone: Its antigen remains unidentified.

The PCR contained 60 Vbeta and 13 Jbeta primers. TCRdb's copy holds only in-frame clones and misses some; the assay was immunoSEQ multiplex PCR. The sample contains over 85,000 clones, roughly 84% of which appear only once. This TCR came from a man between 25 and 39 years old in good health and CMV-seropositive. Sample: PBMCs.

The CDR3 coding sequence is TGTGCCAGTAGGGCGACTGAAAATCAGCCCCAGCATTTT. This sequence encodes CASRATENQPQHF. The rearrangement joins TRBV19 to TRBJ1-5, with D uncertain. CDR1 and CDR2 (germline): LNHDA, SQIVND (reference sequence). The CDR3 totals 13 residues. Trimming left V 6 bases short and J 4 bases short, with 10 bases between.